Each of the 23 T cell receptor beta chains below was sequenced from the same sample in a study of T cell repertoires in ileal Crohn's disease. Clones were read by immunoSEQ multiplex PCR, and TCRdb kept only the in-frame ones, dropping some. The table records approximately 30,000 clones, about 80% of them present only once. Sequencing used ileal tissue. All receptors derive from an adult with Crohn's disease.

This clone was recorded only once. The V and J genes are TRBV5-6 and TRBJ2-4; D possibly corresponds to TRBD2 (6 bases). From germline, CDR1 is SGHDT and CDR2 YYEEEE. The CDR3 extends over 16 amino acids. V shed 3 bases and J shed 1 base, with 14 bases lying between them. CDR3 loop: CASSSQTSWAKNIQYF. The CDR3 DNA is TGTGCCAGCAGCTCTCAAACTAGCTGGGCCAAAAACATTCAGTACTTC.

The rearrangement links TRBV2 to TRBJ2-7; maybe TRBD2 (6 bases). This CDR3 comprises 15 residues. The germline V and J ends were trimmed by 1 base and 1 base, with 11 bases remaining between them. Germline V gene data show CDR1 as SNHLY and CDR2 as FYNNEI. CDR3 in DNA: TGTGCCAGCAGTGAAGAGCGGGTCGTGTCCTACGAGCAGTACTTC. Protein: CASSEERVVSYEQYF.

This clone showed up just a few times. The chain is built from TRBV7-2 and TRBJ2-2, with TRBD2 matching 10 bases. The CDR3 spans 17 residues. Germline CDR1 is SGHTA and CDR2 is FQGNSA. V lost 3 bases, J lost 0 bases, and 4 bases stayed unmatched. The CDR3 bases are TGTGCCAGCAGCTTCCGTAGCGGGAGGACGAACACCGGGGAGCTGTTTTTT. Translating it yields CASSFRSGRTNTGELFF.

This chain uses TRBV6-1 with TRBJ1-1, with D unresolved. CDR1 is MNHNS and CDR2 is SASEGT in the germline V gene. The V gene lost 6 bases and the J gene lost 7 bases, with 15 bases spanning the gap. The CDR3 extends over 13 amino acids. As DNA, the CDR3 is TGTGCCAGCAGCCATACCGCAAGACTTGAAGCTTTCTTT. Amino acids: CASSHTARLEAFF.

This clone appeared a few times. J is TRBJ2-2 and V is TRBV7-9, with 8 bases matching TRBD2. The J segment lost 4 bases and the V segment lost 3 bases, leaving 7 bases of the junction unmatched. Looked up from germline, CDR1 is SEHNR and CDR2 is FQNEAQ (reference sequence). CDR3 length: 16 amino acids. CDR3 coding DNA: TGTGCCAGCAGCTTCAGCGGGAGTTACGGCACCGGGGAGCTGTTTTTT. Its protein is CASSFSGSYGTGELFF.

The V and J genes are TRBV7-8 and TRBJ1-1, with a weak D call TRBD1 (6 bases). V was trimmed by 5 bases and J by 2 bases, leaving 15 bases between them. This CDR3 is built from 15 residues. The germline gives CDR1 SGHVS, CDR2 FQNEAQ. This chain's CDR3 is CASSLVTQGNTEAFF. In DNA form, the CDR3 reads TGTGCCAGCAGCCTTGTGACACAGGGTAACACTGAAGCTTTCTTT.

V gene TRBV4-1 combines with J gene TRBJ2-5, with 15 positions matching TRBD2. The CDR3 sequence is 14 residues long. With V trimmed by 1 base and J by 14 bases, 5 bases remained unmatched. Germline V CDR1 and CDR2: MGHRA, YSYEKL. CDR3: CASSQAGLAGGLYF. The CDR3 DNA follows: TGCGCCAGCAGCCAAGCGGGACTAGCGGGGGGCCTATACTTC.

This clone occurred once. The chain couples TRBV5-1 to TRBJ2-5; 7 nucleotides align to TRBD1. CDR1 SGHRS and CDR2 YFSETQ come from the germline V gene. V shed 7 bases and J 5 bases; nucleotides not matched to a gene: 14. This CDR3 has 15 amino acids. CDR3 sequence: CASSTGTFGWETQYF. In DNA form, the CDR3 reads TGCGCCAGCTCGACAGGGACATTCGGATGGGAGACCCAGTACTTC.

The gene calls are TRBV19 and TRBJ1-1, with TRBD1 as a possible D gene (6 bases). Germline V CDR1 and CDR2: LNHDA, SQIVND (reference sequence). The CDR3 sequence is 14 residues long. The V gene lost 9 bases and the J gene lost 5 bases, with 19 bases spanning the gap. Here the CDR3 reads CASHRALRWTEAFF. In DNA, the CDR3 is TGTGCCAGCCACAGGGCACTAAGATGGACTGAAGCTTTCTTT. The full variable domain, rest sourced from reference TRBV19 and TRBJ1-1, is DGGITQSPKYLFRKEGQNVTLSCEQNLNHDAMYWYRQDPGQGLRLIYYSQIVNDFQKGDIAEGYSVSREKKESFPLTVTSAQKNPTAFYLCASHRALRWTEAFFGQGTRLTVV.

This chain uses TRBV5-6 with TRBJ2-1; a weak D match, TRBD1 (5 bases). V dropped 4 bases and J dropped 3 bases, with 17 bases sitting between them. In germline, CDR1 is SGHDT, CDR2 YYEEEE. The CDR3 is made up of 16 amino acids. The CDR3 DNA reads TGTGCCAGCAGCACTTCTAGGGGCGCTAACTACAATGAGCAGTTCTTC. It encodes CASSTSRGANYNEQFF. Together with reference TRBV5-6 and TRBJ2-1, the CDR3 gives the full variable domain: DAGVTQSPTHLIKTRGQQVTLRCSPKSGHDTVSWYQQALGQGPQFIFQYYEEEERQRGNFPDRFSGHQFPNYSSELNVNALLLGDSALYLCASSTSRGANYNEQFFGPGTRLTVL.

The chain is built from TRBV7-3 and TRBJ2-7, with D maybe TRBD2 (6 bases). V was clipped by 11 bases and J by 5 bases, with 13 bases between them. Germline values: CDR1 SGHTA, CDR2 FQGTGA. The CDR3 has 11 residues. The CDR3 region is CACTGEDEQYF. CDR3 DNA: TGTGCCTGTACGGGAGAGGACGAGCAGTACTTC.

The chain has TRBV25-1 and TRBJ2-2; 8 bases are a match to TRBD1. CDR3 size: 13 residues. After removal of 10 bases from V and 4 bases from J, the junction contained 5 bases not matched to a gene. Per the germline V gene, CDR1 is MGHDK and CDR2 is SYGVNS. As DNA, the CDR3 is TGTGCCATCTCGACAGGGGTCACCGGGGAGCTGTTTTTT. This sequence encodes CAISTGVTGELFF.

The rearrangement links TRBV11-2 to TRBJ2-7; possibly TRBD2 for D (6 bases). CDR1 SGHAT and CDR2 FQNNGV come from the germline V gene. Trimming took 0 bases from V and 3 from J, leaving 12 bases between them. The length of the CDR3 is 15 residues. The CDR3 DNA sequence: TGTGCCAGCAGCTTAGAGCGCGGGGTCTACTACGAGCAGTACTTC. Protein product: CASSLERGVYYEQYF.

J is TRBJ1-4 and V is TRBV11-3, with a tentative D call TRBD1 (5 bases). The CDR3 has 14 residues. Looked up from germline, CDR1 is SGHNT and CDR2 is YENEEA. Trimming cost V 4 bases and J 5 bases, with 11 bases left between them. The CDR3 is CASSSPHRNEKLFF. Written as DNA, the CDR3 is TGTGCCAGCAGCTCGCCTCACAGGAATGAAAAACTGTTTTTT.

This chain uses TRBV29-1 with TRBJ2-1; TRBD2 is a possible D gene (6 bases). Germline loops: CDR1 SQVTM, CDR2 ANQGSEA. The CDR3 consists of 14 residues. Trimming removed 7 bases at V and 6 bases at J, with 19 bases between. The CDR3 loop reads CSAAGTRGANEQFF. For the CDR3, the DNA is TGCAGCGCCGCGGGGACCAGAGGAGCCAATGAGCAGTTCTTC.

The chain is built from TRBV30 and TRBJ1-3; D gene ambiguous. This CDR3 is 13 amino acids long. Trimming left V 0 bases short and J 1 base short, with 4 bases between. Per the germline V gene, CDR1 is GTSNPN and CDR2 is SVGIG (reference sequence). The chain's CDR3 is CAWSVSSGNTIYF. The DNA for the CDR3 is TGTGCCTGGAGTGTGAGTTCTGGAAACACCATATATTTT.

In this sample, this clone turned up a few times. V and J are TRBV2 and TRBJ2-3; tentative D call: TRBD2 (5 bases). V lost 7 bases and J 4 bases, leaving 15 bases between the germline ends. CDR1 is SNHLY and CDR2 is FYNNEI in the germline V gene. This CDR3 is 14 amino acids long. DNA for the CDR3: TGTGCCAGCATTCGTCGGCTAGCCGCAGATACGCAGTATTTT. This encodes CASIRRLAADTQYF.

This sequence joins TRBV6-5 and TRBJ2-7, with 8 bases identical to TRBD2. Per germline, CDR1 MNHEY and CDR2 SVGAGI. Trimming removed 3 bases from V and 4 bases from J; junction bases left unmatched: 5. This CDR3 is 14 amino acids long. DNA of the CDR3: TGTGCCAGCAGTTATAGGACTAGCATATACGAGCAGTACTTC. Its translation is CASSYRTSIYEQYF.

This rearrangement joins TRBV6-5 to TRBJ2-7; D gene ambiguous. CDR3 length equals 11 residues. The germline gives CDR1 MNHEY, CDR2 SVGAGI. Trimming left V 2 bases short and J 8 bases short, with 7 bases between. The DNA for the CDR3 is TGTGCCAGCAGTTACGAGCGTCAGCAGTACTTC. Protein sequence: CASSYERQQYF.

This chain joins TRBV14 and TRBJ1-2, with D unresolved. Germline CDR1 reads SGHDN; CDR2 reads FVKESK. The CDR3 has 12 amino acids. V lost 4 bases to trimming and J lost 4 bases, with 7 bases between them. CDR3 DNA: TGTGCCAGCAGCCCCTCTTCCTATGGCTACACCTTC. Protein: CASSPSSYGYTF.

The J gene is TRBJ1-2, the V gene TRBV11-2, with 9 bases identical to TRBD1. Losses at the gene ends were 5 bases for V and 8 bases for J; bases not matched to a gene: 6. Germline CDR1 reads SGHAT; CDR2 reads FQNNGV. CDR3 length: 13 residues. CDR3 in DNA: TGTGCCAGCAGCACAGGACAGGGGTCCGGCTACACCTTC. Protein product: CASSTGQGSGYTF.

This chain uses TRBV5-4 with TRBJ1-2; D is unresolved. The CDR3 is made up of 14 amino acids. Trimming left V 4 bases short and J 4 bases short, with 14 bases between. Germline V gene data show CDR1 as SGHNT and CDR2 as YYREEE (reference sequence). DNA for the CDR3: TGTGCCAGCAGCCGATCGGACGGACTCTATGGCTACACCTTC. This sequence encodes CASSRSDGLYGYTF. The full variable domain, its missing parts supplied by reference TRBV5-4 and TRBJ1-2, is ETGVTQSPTHLIKTRGQQVTLRCSSQSGHNTVSWYQQALGQGPQFIFQYYREEENGRGNFPPRFSGLQFPNYSSELNVNALELDDSALYLCASSRSDGLYGYTFGSGTRLTVV.

The CDR3 region has the DNA TGTGCCAGCAGCTTACAGGACAGGGACTATGGCTACACCTTC. Its protein product is CASSLQDRDYGYTF. V is TRBV7-9 and J is TRBJ1-2, with TRBD1 matching 8 bases. The CDR3 extends over 14 amino acids. The V gene end was trimmed by 2 bases and the J gene end by 3 bases; junction bases not matched to a gene: 2. Germline CDR1 and CDR2: SEHNR and FQNEAQ (reference sequence).